The 9 T cell receptor beta chains presented below share a single source sample, sequenced in a study of T cell responses to AZD1222 COVID-19 vaccine. The table came from immunoSEQ multiplex PCR; TCRdb's copy has only in-frame clones and leaves some out. The sample gives tens of thousands of clones, approximately 90% of which show up once; under 3.5% is in the top ten. The sample here was peripheral blood, taken 28 days after the second AZD1222 dose. The source of these receptors is an adult who received the AZD1222 COVID-19 vaccine.

This chain links TRBV18 with TRBJ1-2, with a weak D call TRBD1 (6 bases). The germline V and J ends were trimmed by 3 bases and 7 bases, with 24 bases remaining between them. From germline, CDR1 is KGHSH and CDR2 LQKENI. The CDR3 runs to 17 residues. The CDR3 is CASSPNPGRGLFGGYTF. The CDR3 DNA is TGTGCCAGCTCACCGAACCCGGGCAGGGGACTTTTCGGTGGCTACACCTTC.

The DNA for the CDR3 is TGTGCCAGCAGTTACAGGGTCGACTACGAGCAGTACTTC. Translation: CASSYRVDYEQYF. The chain joins TRBV6-2 or TRBV6-3 to TRBJ2-7; D unresolved. CDR3 length equals 13 residues. The V end lost 2 bases, the J end lost 3 bases, and 8 bases lay between the germline ends. CDR1 is MNHEY, CDR2 SVGEGT, per germline.

The rearrangement links TRBV14 to TRBJ2-1, with 7 bases aligning to TRBD2. The germline gives CDR1 SGHDN, CDR2 FVKESK. This CDR3 is 13 amino acids long. The V segment lost 4 bases and the J segment 15 bases; nucleotides outside the gene matches: 12. The CDR3 nucleotides are TGTGCCAGCAGCCGTCGGGAGGCTGTGTTTTTGTTCTTC. It encodes CASSRREAVFLFF.

The chain employs TRBV2 and TRBJ2-4; 9 bases match TRBD1. CDR1 is SNHLY and CDR2 is FYNNEI in the germline V gene. This CDR3 has 16 amino acids. J was trimmed by 6 bases and V by 2 bases; bases with no gene match: 8. CDR3 sequence: CASSERGTGLTNIQYF. CDR3 coding DNA: TGTGCCAGCAGTGAAAGGGGGACAGGGCTCACAAACATTCAGTACTTC.

The rearrangement uses TRBV19 and TRBJ1-1; D might be TRBD1 (5 bases). Per the germline V gene, CDR1 is LNHDA and CDR2 is SQIVND (reference sequence). This CDR3 region has 14 residues. The V end was cut by 5 bases, the J end by 5 bases, with 15 bases between. DNA for the CDR3: TGTGCCAGTAGTCCGGGGGTGATCGGTACTGAAGCTTTCTTT. Amino acid sequence: CASSPGVIGTEAFF.

The chain employs TRBV7-8 and TRBJ1-2; no reliable D call. Germline assignment: CDR1 SGHVS and CDR2 FQNEAQ. V was trimmed by 2 bases and J by 8 bases, leaving 12 bases between them. CDR3 size: 13 residues. The CDR3 bases are TGTGCCAGCAGCTTAAGGTGGGATGACGGCTACACCTTC. This encodes CASSLRWDDGYTF. Variable domain in full (rest from reference TRBV7-8 and TRBJ1-2): GAGVSQSPRYKVAKRGQDVALRCDPISGHVSLFWYQQALGQGPEFLTYFQNEAQLDKSGLPSDRFFAERPEGSVSTLKIQRTQQEDSAVYLCASSLRWDDGYTFGSGTRLTVV.

The chain carries TRBV18 and TRBJ2-7; D might be TRBD1 (6 bases). In germline, CDR1 is KGHSH, CDR2 LQKENI. The CDR3 is 13 amino acids. Trimming stripped 1 base from V and 3 bases from J, with 7 bases between. The CDR3 region is CASSPRQDYEQYF. The CDR3 DNA is TGTGCCAGCTCACCACGACAGGACTACGAGCAGTACTTC.

The rearrangement uses TRBV7-2 and TRBJ2-3; the D gene is possibly TRBD2 (5 bases). The V end lost 0 bases, the J end lost 2 bases, and 6 bases lay between the germline ends. CDR3 length: 14 amino acids. From germline, CDR1 is SGHTA and CDR2 FQGNSA. In DNA, the CDR3 is TGTGCCAGCAGCTTAGCACTAGTCACAGATACGCAGTATTTT. It yields the protein CASSLALVTDTQYF.

The V gene is TRBV19, the J gene TRBJ1-5; 7 bases agree with TRBD1. CDR1 is LNHDA and CDR2 is SQIVND in the germline V gene (reference sequence). CDR3 size: 16 residues. V was clipped by 3 bases and J by 0 bases; unmatched bases: 5. The CDR3 region is CASSIRGTDSNQPQHF. The CDR3 region has the DNA TGTGCCAGTAGTATCAGGGGGACCGATAGCAATCAGCCCCAGCATTTT.